The source of this T cell receptor beta chain is a study of cytomegalovirus exposure and HLA in healthy donors (dated by TCRdb to the late 2010s). With regard to the full study: An earlier analysis of several hundred of the donors reported 276 Gb of sequence data and 117 million unique TCR beta sequences obtained from about 180 million T cells. An early release that covered several hundred HLA-typed donors contained 300 to 350 gigabases of sequencing data and tens of millions of unique TCR sequences. Among the 398 genotyped donors, more than 70% belonged to the genetic ancestry cluster associated with self-reported Caucasian donors. The study aimed to test whether cataloging public T cell receptors could reveal signatures of past pathogen exposure. The study used immunosequencing to profile the T cell repertoires of hundreds of subjects and linked those repertoires to cytomegalovirus serostatus. In addition to the first cohort of several hundred subjects, a separate validation cohort of approximately 120 different subjects was used. To predict cytomegalovirus infection status, the study brought together high-throughput TCR immunosequencing, statistical association of individual TCRs with disease status, and machine learning. In a later analysis, previously published TCR beta repertoires from several hundred donors were re-analyzed and high-resolution HLA genotyping was added so that TCR occurrence patterns could be studied. Rather than using new phenotypic data, the later analysis identified candidate immune exposures from TCR beta sequences and from how often those sequences occurred across donors. To decide whether each TCR beta V gene segment behaved as functional or pseudogenic, an earlier analysis of some 600 of the donors relied on high-throughput TCR beta sequencing. Donor age, sex, ethnicity and CMV serostatus were compiled alongside the repertoire data. A later genetic analysis took genome-wide SNP genotypes for about three fifths of the 666 donors and used that subset as a discovery cohort. All discovery cohort repertoires had been generated using a single sequencing platform. HLA typing covered class I and class II loci at four-digit resolution. Typing coverage differed by locus: A, B, C, DRB1 and DQB1 were typed in about 629-640 donors, DQA1 in about 500, DPA1 in over 600, and DPB1 in about 450. Because of strong linkage in the cohort, a few DR-DQ haplotypes were treated as single units for association and clustering. Among 398 genotyped donors of the cohort, an average of around 250,000 unique TCR beta nucleotide sequences was sequenced per donor, of which approximately 18% were non-productive. Overall study outcomes, separate from this receptor: A few of the identified cytomegalovirus-associated TCR beta chains were confirmed in vitro to be specific for cytomegalovirus antigens. The cohort was sequenced for TCR beta chains only, and without alpha or paired-chain data the features that could be detected were limited. Compared with equally common non-associated chains, HLA-associated TCR beta chains in a later analysis were more clonally expanded and had lower generation probabilities. Because counts were too low, more than 15 rarely observed V segments, including chromosome 9 orphons, were excluded from the earlier analysis of some 590 of the donors. A cluster of highly shared sequence variants was judged likely to represent a technical artifact of the sequencing pipeline. A later analysis associated around 16,000 TCR beta sequences with specific HLA alleles at a false discovery rate of 0.05. Across donors, most TCR sequences were observed very rarely, whereas some public TCRs were present in many individuals. A later analysis found that TCR association rates varied across HLA loci, with DRB1 alleles showing the most associated TCRs and HLA-C alleles the fewest. Because some donors lacked HLA typing at each locus, the association tests relied only on the typed subset. Strong co-occurrence of HLA alleles, especially DR and DQ, made assigning TCR associations to individual alleles difficult. Because the 87-base-pair reads could not distinguish some IMGT-functional V segments, including TRBV6-2 and TRBV6-3, those segments were excluded. Linkage disequilibrium might explain the correlated functional status among segregating V segments, but an unknown experimental factor could not be ruled out. A further reported finding was that TCR beta sequences accurately predicted the HLA-A and HLA-B alleles for most subjects in the first cohort. The classifier was reported to diagnose cytomegalovirus status with high specificity and sensitivity in both the original and validation cohorts. Several of the top co-occurrence clusters appeared to be linked to parvovirus B19, influenza, CMV and Epstein-Barr virus, according to a later analysis. Roughly uniform sequencing depth across donors was assumed in presence/absence analyses, although this assumption may not hold. An earlier analysis of roughly 570 of the donors showed that most TCR beta V segments appeared in productive rearrangements either about 87% or about 30% of the time, which broadly matched IMGT annotations. V-gene and J-gene trimming of TCR beta chains was associated with a missense DCLRE1C variant in a later genetic analysis, and the association was replicated in an independent cohort. Immune exposure information for the cohort was limited to CMV serostatus. A later analysis found that most CMV-associated TCR beta chains appeared HLA-restricted, with HLA associations seemingly driven largely by CMV exposure. According to a later genetic analysis, donors in an Asian-associated ancestry cluster had fewer N-insertions in productive TCRs than the roughly 670-donor mean. According to the authors, the approach could potentially be generalized to other disease states and immunological phenotypes. The study listed approximately 150 TCR beta chains as associated with cytomegalovirus.

In regard to this clone: It lacks a known antigen. The record has no base qualities; no much larger clone is one base away.

The cohort consisted of some 730 healthy bone marrow donors. At the time of sampling, every cohort member was nominally healthy, though immune exposures that went unrecorded were likely present. The donor tested CMV seronegative, placing the donor among the approximately 360 seronegative members of the cohort. Each donor provided a peripheral blood sample, and peripheral blood mononuclear cells were used for TCR beta sequencing. Genomic DNA was extracted from the blood cell samples with the Qiagen DNeasy Blood Extraction Kit. Between the V and J ends, shortened by 8 bases and 2 bases respectively, the junction contains 15 bases. CDR1 MNHEY and CDR2 SVGAGI were looked up in the germline V gene. Counted from cysteine to phenylalanine, this CDR3 has 14 amino acids. The DNA shown is the 42-base CDR3, in frame from base 1. The library was built by means of the immunoSEQ multiplex PCR assay. The multiplex PCR relied on a mix of 60 forward primers for TCR Vbeta segments and 13 reverse primers for TCR Jbeta segments. A multiplex PCR assay on genomic DNA amplified the CDR3 region of rearranged TCR beta genes. The Illumina HiSeq System was used to sequence the amplified TCR beta libraries as 87-base-pair reads. As for the original processing: A later analysis counted tens of millions of unique TCR beta chains across the 600 to 850 repertoires, and some 11 million of these chains were shared by at least two donors. A nearest-neighbor algorithm error-corrected the raw reads and collapsed the reads into unique sequences, merging closely related sequences to remove PCR and sequencing errors. To assign V, D and J gene segments, CDR3 sequences were aligned to IMGT reference sequences. For a sequence to be retained, a match of at least six nucleotides to both a V gene segment and a J gene segment was required. Rearrangements were classified as productive when the CDR3 lacked stop codons and remained in frame with V and J, and all other rearrangements were classified as non-productive. CDR3 was defined according to IMGT convention as the region running from the second conserved V-encoded cysteine to the conserved J-encoded phenylalanine. The earlier analysis of a few hundred of the donors excluded any sequence lacking an unambiguous match to a single V gene segment. In an earlier analysis of 500 to 750 of the donors, V segments were called functional above 56.7% productive rearrangements and were called segregating when the between-donor standard deviation exceeded 5%. A statistical classification framework was built for diagnosing cytomegalovirus status from the catalog of TCR beta chain sequences. V and J gene assignment, in a later analysis, came from comparing TCR nucleotide sequences with IMGT/GENE-DB human TR gene sequences. In a later analysis, CDR3 sequences and most-parsimonious VDJ recombination scenarios were assigned using the TCRdist pipeline. In a later analysis, each TCR beta chain was defined by its CDR3 amino acid sequence together with its V-gene family, and reads without a unique V-gene family were excluded. In a later analysis, 500 to 700 highly shared, low-generation-probability nucleotide sequences were removed to address suspected cross-contamination and a sequencing artifact. For each public chain, a later analysis derived a clonal expansion index from normalized ranks of inferred template counts within each repertoire. A later analysis computed generation probabilities with a VDJ recombination model fitted to out-of-frame rearrangements, and checked the results against IGoR. A later analysis scored TCR-TCR, TCR-HLA and TCR-CMV co-occurrence with hypergeometric tests, applying a repertoire-size bias correction to TCR pairs. In a later analysis, false discovery rates were estimated by permuting HLA or CMV assignments 20 times. In a later analysis, co-occurring TCRs were grouped with DBSCAN, and TCRdist sequence similarity was added when clustering was performed within HLA-allele-positive subsets. For co-occurrence clustering, repertoires with fewer than 30,000 or more than 120,000 public chains were excluded, along with five repertoires with anomalous nucleotide sharing. Drawn from immuneACCESS, this table holds only the in-frame rearrangements with V and J called that TCRdb kept. Clones are partly lost; checked studies trace under half to an unresolved V gene and leave the rest unexplained. Clone size and V and J calls were adopted from that table, with D and trimming inferred from the DNA. For this sample the table gives 250,000 or so clones, of which 92% were detected only once. The ten biggest clones cover 1.7% of the sample.

The source of this sequence is a girl aged 2 to 9 in good health and CMV-seronegative. Sequencing was done on a sample of PBMCs. The V and J genes are TRBV6-5 and TRBJ1-2, with TRBD1 tentatively as D gene (5 bases match). At the DNA level, the sequence is TGTGCCAGCGGCGGGAGGGCAGGGAACTATGGCTACACCTTC. Its product reads: CASGGRAGNYGYTF.